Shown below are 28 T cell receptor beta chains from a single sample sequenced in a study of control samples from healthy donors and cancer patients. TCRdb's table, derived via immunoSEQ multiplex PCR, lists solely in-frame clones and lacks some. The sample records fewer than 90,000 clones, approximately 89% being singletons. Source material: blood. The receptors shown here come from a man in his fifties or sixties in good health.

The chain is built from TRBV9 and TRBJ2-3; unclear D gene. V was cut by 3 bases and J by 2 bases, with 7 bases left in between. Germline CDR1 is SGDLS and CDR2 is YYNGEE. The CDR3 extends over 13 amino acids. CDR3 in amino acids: CASSGSITDTQYF. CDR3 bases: TGTGCCAGCAGCGGGTCTATCACAGATACGCAGTATTTT.

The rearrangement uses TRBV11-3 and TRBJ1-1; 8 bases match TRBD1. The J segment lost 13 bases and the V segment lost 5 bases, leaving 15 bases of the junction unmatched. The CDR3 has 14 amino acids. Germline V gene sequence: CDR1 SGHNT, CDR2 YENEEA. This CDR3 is CASSAFQGASRVFF. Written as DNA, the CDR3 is TGTGCCAGCAGCGCATTCCAGGGGGCTAGCAGGGTTTTCTTT.

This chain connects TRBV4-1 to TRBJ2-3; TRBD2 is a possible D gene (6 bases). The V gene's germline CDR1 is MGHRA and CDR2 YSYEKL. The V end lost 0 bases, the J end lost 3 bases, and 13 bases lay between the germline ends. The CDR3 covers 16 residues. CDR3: CASSQDRGGPTDTQYF. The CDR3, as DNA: TGCGCCAGCAGCCAAGATCGTGGAGGGCCAACAGATACGCAGTATTTT.

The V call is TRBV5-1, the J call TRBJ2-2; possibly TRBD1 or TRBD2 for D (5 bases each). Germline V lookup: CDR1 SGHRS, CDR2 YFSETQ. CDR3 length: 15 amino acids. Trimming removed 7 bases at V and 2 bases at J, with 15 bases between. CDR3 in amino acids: CASCRDPINTGELFF. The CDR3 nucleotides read TGCGCCAGCTGTAGGGACCCAATTAACACCGGGGAGCTGTTTTTT.

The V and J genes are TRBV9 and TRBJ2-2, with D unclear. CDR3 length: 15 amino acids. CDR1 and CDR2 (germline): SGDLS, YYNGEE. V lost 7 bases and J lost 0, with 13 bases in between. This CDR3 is CASGPTFANTGELFF. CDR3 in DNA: TGTGCCAGCGGACCGACATTCGCGAACACCGGGGAGCTGTTTTTT.

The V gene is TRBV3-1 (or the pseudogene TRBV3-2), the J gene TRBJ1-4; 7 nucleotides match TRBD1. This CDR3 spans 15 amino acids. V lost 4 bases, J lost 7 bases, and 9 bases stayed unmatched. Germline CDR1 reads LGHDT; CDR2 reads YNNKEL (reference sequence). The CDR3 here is CASSPGDSTIEKLFF. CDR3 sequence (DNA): TGTGCCAGCAGCCCGGGGGACAGCACAATTGAAAAACTGTTTTTT.

CDR3 in DNA: TGCGCCAGCAGCTTGTCAGACAGCAGCAATCAGCCCCAGCATTTT. Translated, it gives CASSLSDSSNQPQHF. The rearrangement links TRBV5-1 to TRBJ1-5; a weak D match, TRBD1 (5 bases). Germline values: CDR1 SGHRS, CDR2 YFSETQ. V was shortened by 1 base and J by 1 base, with 9 bases between the two germline ends. CDR3 length: 15 amino acids. The full variable domain, with the rest looked up from reference TRBV5-1 and TRBJ1-5, is KAGVTQTPRYLIKTRGQQVTLSCSPISGHRSVSWYQQTPGQGLQFLFEYFSETQRNKGNFPGRFSGRQFSNSRSEMNVSTLELGDSALYLCASSLSDSSNQPQHFGDGTRLSIL.

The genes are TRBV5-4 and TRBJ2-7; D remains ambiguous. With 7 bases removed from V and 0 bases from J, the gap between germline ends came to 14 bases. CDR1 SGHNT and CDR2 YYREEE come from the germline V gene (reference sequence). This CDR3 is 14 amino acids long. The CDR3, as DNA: TGTGCCAGCTATCAGGTTGGCAGCTCCTACGAGCAGTACTTC. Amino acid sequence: CASYQVGSSYEQYF.

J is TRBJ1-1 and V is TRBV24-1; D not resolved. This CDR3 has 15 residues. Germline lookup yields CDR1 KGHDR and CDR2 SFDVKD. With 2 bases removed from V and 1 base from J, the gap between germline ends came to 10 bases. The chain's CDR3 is CATSDSGKANTEAFF. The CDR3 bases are TGTGCCACCAGTGATTCAGGTAAGGCGAACACTGAAGCTTTCTTT.

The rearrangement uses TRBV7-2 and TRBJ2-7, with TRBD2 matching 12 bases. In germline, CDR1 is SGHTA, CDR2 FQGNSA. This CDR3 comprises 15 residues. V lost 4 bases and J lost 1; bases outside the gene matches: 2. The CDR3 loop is CASSSTSGRSYEQYF. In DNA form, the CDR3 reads TGTGCCAGCAGCTCAACTAGCGGGAGGTCCTACGAGCAGTACTTC.

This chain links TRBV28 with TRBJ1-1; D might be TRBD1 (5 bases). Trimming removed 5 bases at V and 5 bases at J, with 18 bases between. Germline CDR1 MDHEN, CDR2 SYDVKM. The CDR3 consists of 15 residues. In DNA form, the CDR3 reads TGTGCCAGCAGTAGTAGAAAGGGGCGTCGGACTGAAGCTTTCTTT. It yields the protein CASSSRKGRRTEAFF.

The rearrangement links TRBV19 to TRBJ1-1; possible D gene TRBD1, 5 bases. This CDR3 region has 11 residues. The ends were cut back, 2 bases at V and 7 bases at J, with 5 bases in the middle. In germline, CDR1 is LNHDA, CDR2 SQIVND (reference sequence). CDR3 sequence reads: CASSIQGEAFF. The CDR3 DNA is TGTGCCAGTAGTATACAGGGTGAAGCTTTCTTT.

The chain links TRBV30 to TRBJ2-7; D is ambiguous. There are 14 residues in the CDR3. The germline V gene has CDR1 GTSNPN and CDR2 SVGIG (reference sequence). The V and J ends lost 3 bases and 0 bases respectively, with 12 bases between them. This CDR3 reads CAWRELTHSYEQYF. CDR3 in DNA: TGTGCCTGGAGGGAACTCACTCACTCCTACGAGCAGTACTTC.

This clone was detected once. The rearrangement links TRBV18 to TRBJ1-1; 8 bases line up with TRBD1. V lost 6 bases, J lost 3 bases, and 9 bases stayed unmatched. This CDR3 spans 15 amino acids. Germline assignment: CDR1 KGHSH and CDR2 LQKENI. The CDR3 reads CASSLRQGSDTEAFF. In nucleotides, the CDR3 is TGTGCCAGCTCGCTCCGACAGGGGTCGGACACTGAAGCTTTCTTT.

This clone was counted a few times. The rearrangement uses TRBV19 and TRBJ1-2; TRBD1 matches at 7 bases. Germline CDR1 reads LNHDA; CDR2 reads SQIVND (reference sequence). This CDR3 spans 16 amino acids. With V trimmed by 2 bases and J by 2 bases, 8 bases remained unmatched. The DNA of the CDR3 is TGTGCCAGTAGTATATGGAGCGGACAGGCCAACTATGGCTACACCTTC. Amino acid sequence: CASSIWSGQANYGYTF.

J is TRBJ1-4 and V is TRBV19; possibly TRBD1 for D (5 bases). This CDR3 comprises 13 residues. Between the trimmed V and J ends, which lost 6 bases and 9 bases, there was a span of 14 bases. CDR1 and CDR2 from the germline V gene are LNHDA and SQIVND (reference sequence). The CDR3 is CASSTTGGKKLFF. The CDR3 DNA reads TGTGCCAGTAGCACGACGGGGGGAAAAAAACTGTTTTTT.

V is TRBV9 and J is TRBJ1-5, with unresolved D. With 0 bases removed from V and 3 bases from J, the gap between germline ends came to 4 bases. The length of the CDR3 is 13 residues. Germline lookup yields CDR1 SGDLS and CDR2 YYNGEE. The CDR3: CASSVEANQPQHF. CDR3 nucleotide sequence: TGTGCCAGCAGCGTAGAGGCCAATCAGCCCCAGCATTTT.

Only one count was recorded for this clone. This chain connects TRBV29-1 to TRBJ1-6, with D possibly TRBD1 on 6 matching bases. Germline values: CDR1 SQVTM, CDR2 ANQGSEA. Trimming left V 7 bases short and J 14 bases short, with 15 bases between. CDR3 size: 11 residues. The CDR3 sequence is CSDLTGKSLHF. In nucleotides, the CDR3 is TGCAGCGACCTAACAGGGAAGTCCCTCCACTTT. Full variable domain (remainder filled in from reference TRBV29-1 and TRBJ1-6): SAVISQKPSRDICQRGTSLTIQCQVDSQVTMMFWYRQQPGQSLTLIATANQGSEATYESGFVIDKFPISRPNLTFSTLTVSNMSPEDSSIYLCSDLTGKSLHFGNGTRLTVT.

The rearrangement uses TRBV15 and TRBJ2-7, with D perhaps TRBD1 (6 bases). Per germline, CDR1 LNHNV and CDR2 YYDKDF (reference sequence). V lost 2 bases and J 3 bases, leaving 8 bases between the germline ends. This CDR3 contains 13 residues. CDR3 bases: TGTGCCACCAGCAGATCACAGGGCTACGAGCAGTACTTC. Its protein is CATSRSQGYEQYF. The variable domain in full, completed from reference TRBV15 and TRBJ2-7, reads DAMVIQNPRYQVTQFGKPVTLSCSQTLNHNVMYWYQQKSSQAPKLLFHYYDKDFNNEADTPDNFQSRRPNTSFCFLDIRSPGLGDTAMYLCATSRSQGYEQYFGPGTRLTVT.

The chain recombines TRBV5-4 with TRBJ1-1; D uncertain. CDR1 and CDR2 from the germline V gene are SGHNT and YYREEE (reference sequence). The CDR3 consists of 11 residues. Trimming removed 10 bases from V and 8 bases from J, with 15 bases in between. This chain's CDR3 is CASKGEEEAFF. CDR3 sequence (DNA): TGTGCCTCCAAGGGCGAAGAGGAAGCTTTCTTT.

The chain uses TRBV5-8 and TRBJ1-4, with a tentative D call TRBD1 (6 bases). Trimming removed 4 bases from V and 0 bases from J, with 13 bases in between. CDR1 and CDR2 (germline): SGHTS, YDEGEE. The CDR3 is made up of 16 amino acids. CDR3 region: CASSPGVSATNEKLFF. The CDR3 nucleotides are TGTGCCAGCAGCCCAGGGGTCTCAGCAACTAATGAAAAACTGTTTTTT.

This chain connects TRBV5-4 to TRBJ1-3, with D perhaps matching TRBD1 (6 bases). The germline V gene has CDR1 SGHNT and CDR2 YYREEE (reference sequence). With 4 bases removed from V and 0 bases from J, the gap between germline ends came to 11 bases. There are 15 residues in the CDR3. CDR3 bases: TGTGCCAGCAGCATAGGACAGCCCTCTGGAAACACCATATATTTT. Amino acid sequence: CASSIGQPSGNTIYF.

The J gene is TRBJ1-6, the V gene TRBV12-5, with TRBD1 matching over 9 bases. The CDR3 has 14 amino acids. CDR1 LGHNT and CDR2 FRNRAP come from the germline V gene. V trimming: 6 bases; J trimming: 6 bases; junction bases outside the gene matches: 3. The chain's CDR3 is CASGWDRANSPLHF. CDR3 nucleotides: TGTGCTAGTGGCTGGGACAGGGCTAATTCACCCCTCCACTTT.

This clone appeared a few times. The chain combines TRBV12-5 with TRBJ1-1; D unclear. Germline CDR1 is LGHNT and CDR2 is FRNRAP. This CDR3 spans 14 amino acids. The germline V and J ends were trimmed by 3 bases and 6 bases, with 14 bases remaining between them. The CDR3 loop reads CASGFSGSSAEAFF. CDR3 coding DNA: TGTGCTAGTGGTTTTTCTGGATCAAGCGCTGAAGCTTTCTTT. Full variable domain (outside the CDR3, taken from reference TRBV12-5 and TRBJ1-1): DARVTQTPRHKVTEMGQEVTMRCQPILGHNTVFWYRQTMMQGLELLAYFRNRAPLDDSGMPKDRFSAEMPDATLATLKIQPSEPRDSAVYFCASGFSGSSAEAFFGQGTRLTVV.

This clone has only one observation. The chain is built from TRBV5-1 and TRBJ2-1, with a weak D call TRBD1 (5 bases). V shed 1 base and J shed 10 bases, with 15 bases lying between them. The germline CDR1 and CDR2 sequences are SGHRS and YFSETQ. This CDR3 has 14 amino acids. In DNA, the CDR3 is TGCGCCAGCAGCTTGTTGGGGCCTGGTAGGGAGCAGTTCTTC. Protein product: CASSLLGPGREQFF.

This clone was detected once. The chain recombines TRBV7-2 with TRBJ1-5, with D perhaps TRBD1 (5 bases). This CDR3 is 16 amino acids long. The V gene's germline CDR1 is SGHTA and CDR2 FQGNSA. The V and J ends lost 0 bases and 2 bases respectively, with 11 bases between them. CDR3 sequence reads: CASSLAAGSGNQPQHF. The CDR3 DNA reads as TGTGCCAGCAGCTTAGCAGCAGGGTCGGGCAATCAGCCCCAGCATTTT.

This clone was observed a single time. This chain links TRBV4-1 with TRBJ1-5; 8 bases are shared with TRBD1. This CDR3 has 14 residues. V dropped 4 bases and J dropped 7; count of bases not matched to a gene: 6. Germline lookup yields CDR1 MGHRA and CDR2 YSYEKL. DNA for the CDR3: TGCGCCAGCAGCCTTCGGACAGGGACCCAGCCCCAGCATTTT. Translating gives CASSLRTGTQPQHF.

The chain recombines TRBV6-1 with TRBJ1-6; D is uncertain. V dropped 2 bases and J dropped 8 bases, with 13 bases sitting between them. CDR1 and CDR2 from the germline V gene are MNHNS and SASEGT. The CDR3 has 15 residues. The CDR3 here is CASSEPISQDSPLHF. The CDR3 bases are TGTGCCAGCAGTGAACCAATCTCCCAGGATTCACCCCTCCACTTT.